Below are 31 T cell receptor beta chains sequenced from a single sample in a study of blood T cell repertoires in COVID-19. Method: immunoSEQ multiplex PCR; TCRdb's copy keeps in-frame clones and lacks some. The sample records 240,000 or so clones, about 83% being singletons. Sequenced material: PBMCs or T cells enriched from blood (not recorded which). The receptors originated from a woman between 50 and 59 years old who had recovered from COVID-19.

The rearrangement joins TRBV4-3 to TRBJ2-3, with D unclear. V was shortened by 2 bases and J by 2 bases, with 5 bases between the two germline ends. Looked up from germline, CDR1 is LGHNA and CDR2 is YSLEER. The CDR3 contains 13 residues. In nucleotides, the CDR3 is TGCGCCAGCAGCCAACTATTCACAGATACGCAGTATTTT. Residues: CASSQLFTDTQYF.

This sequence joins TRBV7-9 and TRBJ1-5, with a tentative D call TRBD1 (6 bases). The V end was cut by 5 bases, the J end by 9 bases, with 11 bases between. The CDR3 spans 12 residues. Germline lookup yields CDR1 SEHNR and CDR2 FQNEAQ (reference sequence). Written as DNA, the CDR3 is TGTGCCAGCAGCCGGGACACCGGGCCCCAGCATTTT. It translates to CASSRDTGPQHF.

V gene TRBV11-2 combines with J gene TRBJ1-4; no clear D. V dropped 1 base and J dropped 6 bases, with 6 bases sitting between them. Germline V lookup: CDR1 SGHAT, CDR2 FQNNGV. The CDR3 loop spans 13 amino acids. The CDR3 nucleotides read TGTGCCAGCAGCTTAGCCGGTTATGAAAAACTGTTTTTT. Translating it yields CASSLAGYEKLFF.

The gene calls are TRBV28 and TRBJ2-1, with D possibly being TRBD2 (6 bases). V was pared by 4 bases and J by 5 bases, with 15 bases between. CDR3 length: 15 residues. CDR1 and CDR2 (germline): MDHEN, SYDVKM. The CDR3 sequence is CASSSAGTGNNEQFF. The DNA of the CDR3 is TGTGCCAGCAGTTCCGCCGGGACTGGAAACAATGAGCAGTTCTTC.

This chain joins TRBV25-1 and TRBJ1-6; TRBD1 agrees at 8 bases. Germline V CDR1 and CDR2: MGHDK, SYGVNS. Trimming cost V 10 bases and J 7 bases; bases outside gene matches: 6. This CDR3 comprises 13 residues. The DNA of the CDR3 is TGTGCCACCCAGGACAGGGTCAATTCACCCCTCCACTTT. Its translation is CATQDRVNSPLHF.

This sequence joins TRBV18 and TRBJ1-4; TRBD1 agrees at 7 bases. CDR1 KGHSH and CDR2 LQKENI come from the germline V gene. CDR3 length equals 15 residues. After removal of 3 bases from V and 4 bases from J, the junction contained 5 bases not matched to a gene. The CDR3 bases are TGTGCCAGCTCACCCGACAGGGCTGGTAATGAAAAACTGTTTTTT. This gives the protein CASSPDRAGNEKLFF.

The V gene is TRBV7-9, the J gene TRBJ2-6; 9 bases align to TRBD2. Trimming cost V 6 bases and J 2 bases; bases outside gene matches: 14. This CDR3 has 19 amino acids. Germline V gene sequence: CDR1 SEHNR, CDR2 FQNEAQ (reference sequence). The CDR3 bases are TGTGCCAGCAGTTCGAAAAGCGGGGGGACATTGACTGGGGCCAACGTCCTGACTTTC. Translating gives CASSSKSGGTLTGANVLTF. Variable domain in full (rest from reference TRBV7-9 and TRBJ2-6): DTGVSQNPRHKITKRGQNVTFRCDPISEHNRLYWYRQTLGQGPEFLTYFQNEAQLEKSRLLSDRFSAERPKGSFSTLEIQRTEQGDSAMYLCASSSKSGGTLTGANVLTFGAGSRLTVL.

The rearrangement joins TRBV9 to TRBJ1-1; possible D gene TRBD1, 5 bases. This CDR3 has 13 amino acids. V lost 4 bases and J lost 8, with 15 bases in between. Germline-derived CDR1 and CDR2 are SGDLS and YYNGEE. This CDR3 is CASSTDDWGEAFF. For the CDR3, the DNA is TGTGCCAGCAGCACAGACGATTGGGGCGAAGCTTTCTTT.

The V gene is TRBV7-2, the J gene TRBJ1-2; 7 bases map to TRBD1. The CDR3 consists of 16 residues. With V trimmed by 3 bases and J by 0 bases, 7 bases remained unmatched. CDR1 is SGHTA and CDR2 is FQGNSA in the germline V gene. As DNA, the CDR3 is TGTGCCAGCAGCTTGCCCGGGACAGACGCTAACTATGGCTACACCTTC. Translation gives CASSLPGTDANYGYTF. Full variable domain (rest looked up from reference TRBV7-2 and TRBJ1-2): GAGVSQSPSNKVTEKGKDVELRCDPISGHTALYWYRQSLGQGLEFLIYFQGNSAPDKSGLPSDRFSAERTGGSVSTLTIQRTQQEDSAVYLCASSLPGTDANYGYTFGSGTRLTVV.

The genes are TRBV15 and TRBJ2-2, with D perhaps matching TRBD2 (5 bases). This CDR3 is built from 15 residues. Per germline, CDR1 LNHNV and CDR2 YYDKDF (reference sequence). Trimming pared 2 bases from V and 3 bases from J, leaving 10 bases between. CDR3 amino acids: CATSRPTSYTGELFF. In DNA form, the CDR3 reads TGTGCCACCAGCAGACCAACTAGTTACACCGGGGAGCTGTTTTTT.

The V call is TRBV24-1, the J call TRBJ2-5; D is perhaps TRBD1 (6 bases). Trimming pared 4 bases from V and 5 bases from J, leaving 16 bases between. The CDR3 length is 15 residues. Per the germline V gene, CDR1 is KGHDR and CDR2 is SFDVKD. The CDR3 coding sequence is TGTGCCACCAGTGACCCCGGGACACCCGGGGAGACCCAGTACTTC. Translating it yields CATSDPGTPGETQYF.

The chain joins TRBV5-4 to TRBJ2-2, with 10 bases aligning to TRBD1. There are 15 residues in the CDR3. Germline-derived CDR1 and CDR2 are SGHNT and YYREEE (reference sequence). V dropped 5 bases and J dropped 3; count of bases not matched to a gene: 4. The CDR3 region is CASSWDRGYTGELFF. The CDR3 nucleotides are TGTGCCAGCAGTTGGGACAGGGGATACACCGGGGAGCTGTTTTTT. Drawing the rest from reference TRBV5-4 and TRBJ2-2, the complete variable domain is ETGVTQSPTHLIKTRGQQVTLRCSSQSGHNTVSWYQQALGQGPQFIFQYYREEENGRGNFPPRFSGLQFPNYSSELNVNALELDDSALYLCASSWDRGYTGELFFGEGSRLTVL.

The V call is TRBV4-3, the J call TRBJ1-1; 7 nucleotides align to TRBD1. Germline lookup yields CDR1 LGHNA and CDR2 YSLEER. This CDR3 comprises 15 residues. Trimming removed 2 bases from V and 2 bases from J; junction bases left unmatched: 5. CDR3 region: CASSQHAGGNTEAFF. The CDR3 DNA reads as TGCGCCAGCAGCCAACACGCAGGGGGTAACACTGAAGCTTTCTTT.

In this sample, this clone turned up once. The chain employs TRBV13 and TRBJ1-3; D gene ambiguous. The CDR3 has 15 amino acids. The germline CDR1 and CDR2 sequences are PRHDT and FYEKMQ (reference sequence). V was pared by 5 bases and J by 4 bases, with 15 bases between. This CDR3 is CASSPEVDPGNTIYF. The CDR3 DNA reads TGTGCCAGCAGCCCAGAGGTGGATCCGGGAAACACCATATATTTT.

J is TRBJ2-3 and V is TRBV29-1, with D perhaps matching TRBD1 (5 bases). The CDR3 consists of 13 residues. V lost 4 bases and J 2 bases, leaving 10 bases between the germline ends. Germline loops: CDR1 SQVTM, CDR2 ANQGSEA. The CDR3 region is CSVGTQHTDTQYF. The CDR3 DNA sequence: TGCAGCGTTGGGACACAACACACAGATACGCAGTATTTT.

The CDR3 loop reads CASRDTGGGTDTQYF. The CDR3 DNA reads TGTGCCAGCAGGGATACAGGGGGCGGCACAGATACGCAGTATTTT. The J gene is TRBJ2-3, the V gene TRBV6-6; TRBD1 matches 9 bases. The CDR3 length is 15 residues. The germline V gene encodes CDR1 MNHNY and CDR2 SVGAGI (reference sequence). Trimming removed 6 bases from V and 1 base from J; junction bases left unmatched: 5.

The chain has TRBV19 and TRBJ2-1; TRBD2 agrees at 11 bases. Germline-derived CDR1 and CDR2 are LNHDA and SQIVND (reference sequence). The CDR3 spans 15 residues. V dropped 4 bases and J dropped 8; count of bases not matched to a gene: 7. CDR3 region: CASSTLAGGFDEQFF. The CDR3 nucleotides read TGTGCCAGTAGTACTCTAGCGGGGGGTTTCGATGAGCAGTTCTTC.

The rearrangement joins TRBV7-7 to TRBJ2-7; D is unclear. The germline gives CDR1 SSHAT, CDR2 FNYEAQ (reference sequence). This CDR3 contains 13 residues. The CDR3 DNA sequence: TGTGCTAGCTCCTCCGACCCACTCGGGGAGCAGTACTTC. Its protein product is CASSSDPLGEQYF.

In nucleotides, the CDR3 is TGCGCCAGCAGCTTGTGGACAGGGGTAAAGGCCGGGGAGCTGTTTTTT. Encoded protein: CASSLWTGVKAGELFF. The chain employs TRBV5-1 and TRBJ2-2, with 9 positions matching TRBD1. This CDR3 has 16 amino acids. Germline V gene sequence: CDR1 SGHRS, CDR2 YFSETQ. J was trimmed by 6 bases and V by 1 base; bases with no gene match: 7.

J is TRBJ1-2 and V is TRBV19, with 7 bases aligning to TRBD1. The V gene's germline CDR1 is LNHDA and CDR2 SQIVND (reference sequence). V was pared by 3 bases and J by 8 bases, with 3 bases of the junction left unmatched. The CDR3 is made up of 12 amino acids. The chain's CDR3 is CASSIPGGGYTF. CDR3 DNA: TGTGCCAGTAGTATCCCAGGGGGAGGCTACACCTTC.

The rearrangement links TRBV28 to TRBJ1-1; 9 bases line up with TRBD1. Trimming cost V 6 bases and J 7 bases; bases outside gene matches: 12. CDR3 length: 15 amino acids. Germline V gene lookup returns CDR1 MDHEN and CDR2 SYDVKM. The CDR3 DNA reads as TGTGCCAGCAGCTCCCCCGGGACAGGGATGGGTGAAGCTTTCTTT. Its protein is CASSSPGTGMGEAFF. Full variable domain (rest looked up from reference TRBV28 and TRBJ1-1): DVKVTQSSRYLVKRTGEKVFLECVQDMDHENMFWYRQDPGLGLRLIYFSYDVKMKEKGDIPEGYSVSREKKERFSLILESASTNQTSMYLCASSSPGTGMGEAFFGQGTRLTVV.

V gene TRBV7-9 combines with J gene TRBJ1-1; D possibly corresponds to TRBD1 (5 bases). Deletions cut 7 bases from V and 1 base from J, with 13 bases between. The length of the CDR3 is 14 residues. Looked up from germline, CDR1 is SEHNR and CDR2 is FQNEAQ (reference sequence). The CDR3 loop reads CASTLTGQNTEAFF. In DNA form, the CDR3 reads TGTGCCAGCACCCTTACAGGACAGAACACTGAAGCTTTCTTT.

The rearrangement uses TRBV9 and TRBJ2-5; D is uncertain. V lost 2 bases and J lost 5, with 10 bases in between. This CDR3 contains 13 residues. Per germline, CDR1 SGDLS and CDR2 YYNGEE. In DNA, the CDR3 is TGTGCCAGCAGCGTGAATCCCGGGGAGACCCAGTACTTC. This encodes CASSVNPGETQYF.

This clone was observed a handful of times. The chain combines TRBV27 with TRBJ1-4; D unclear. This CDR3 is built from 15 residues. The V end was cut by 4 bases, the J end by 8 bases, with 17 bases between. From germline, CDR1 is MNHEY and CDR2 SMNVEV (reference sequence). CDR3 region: CASSSDWWAGEKLFF. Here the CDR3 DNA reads TGTGCCAGCAGTTCCGACTGGTGGGCGGGGGAAAAACTGTTTTTT.

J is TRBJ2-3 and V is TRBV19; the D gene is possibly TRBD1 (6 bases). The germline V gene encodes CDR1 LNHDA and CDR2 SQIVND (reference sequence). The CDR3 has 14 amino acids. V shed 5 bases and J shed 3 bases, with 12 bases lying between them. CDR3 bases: TGTGCCAGTAGTCTTTCTAGGGGGACAGATACGCAGTATTTT. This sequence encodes CASSLSRGTDTQYF.

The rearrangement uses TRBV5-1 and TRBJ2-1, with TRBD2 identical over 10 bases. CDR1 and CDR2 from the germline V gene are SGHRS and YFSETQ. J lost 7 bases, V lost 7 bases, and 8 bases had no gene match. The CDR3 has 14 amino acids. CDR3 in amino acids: CASVIAGGGNEQFF. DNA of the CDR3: TGCGCCAGCGTAATAGCGGGGGGTGGTAATGAGCAGTTCTTC.

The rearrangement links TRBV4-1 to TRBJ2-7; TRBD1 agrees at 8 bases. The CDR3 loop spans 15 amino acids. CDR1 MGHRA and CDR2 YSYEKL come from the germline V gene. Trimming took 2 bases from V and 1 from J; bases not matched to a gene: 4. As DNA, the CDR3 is TGCGCCAGCAGCCAAACTGGACAGGGATCCTACGAGCAGTACTTC. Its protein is CASSQTGQGSYEQYF.

CDR3 region: CASSLDIRGRAGGYTF. The DNA for the CDR3 is TGTGCCAGCAGCTTAGACATTAGGGGAAGGGCAGGTGGCTACACCTTC. V usage is TRBV7-6 and J usage is TRBJ1-2; D is possibly TRBD1 (5 bases). Germline V gives CDR1 SGHVS, CDR2 FNYEAQ. The CDR3 is 16 amino acids. Trimming shortened V by 1 base and J by 7 bases, and 19 bases separated the two germline ends.

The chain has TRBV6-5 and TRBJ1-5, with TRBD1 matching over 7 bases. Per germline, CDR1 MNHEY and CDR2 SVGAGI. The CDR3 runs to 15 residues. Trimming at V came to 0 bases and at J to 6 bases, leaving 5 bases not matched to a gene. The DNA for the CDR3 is TGTGCCAGCAGTTACTCGGGACAGTCTGGTCAGCCCCAGCATTTT. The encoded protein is CASSYSGQSGQPQHF.

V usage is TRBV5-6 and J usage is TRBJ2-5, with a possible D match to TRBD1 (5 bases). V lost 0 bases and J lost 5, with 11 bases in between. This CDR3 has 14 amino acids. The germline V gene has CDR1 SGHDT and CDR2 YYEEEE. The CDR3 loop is CASSLALGAETQYF. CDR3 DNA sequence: TGTGCCAGCAGCTTGGCCCTAGGGGCGGAGACCCAGTACTTC.

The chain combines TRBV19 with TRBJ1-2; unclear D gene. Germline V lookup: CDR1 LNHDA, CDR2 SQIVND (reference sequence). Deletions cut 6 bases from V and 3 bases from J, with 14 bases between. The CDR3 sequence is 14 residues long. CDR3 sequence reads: CASRPGSGYYGYTF. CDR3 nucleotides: TGTGCCAGTAGGCCGGGATCGGGGTACTATGGCTACACCTTC.